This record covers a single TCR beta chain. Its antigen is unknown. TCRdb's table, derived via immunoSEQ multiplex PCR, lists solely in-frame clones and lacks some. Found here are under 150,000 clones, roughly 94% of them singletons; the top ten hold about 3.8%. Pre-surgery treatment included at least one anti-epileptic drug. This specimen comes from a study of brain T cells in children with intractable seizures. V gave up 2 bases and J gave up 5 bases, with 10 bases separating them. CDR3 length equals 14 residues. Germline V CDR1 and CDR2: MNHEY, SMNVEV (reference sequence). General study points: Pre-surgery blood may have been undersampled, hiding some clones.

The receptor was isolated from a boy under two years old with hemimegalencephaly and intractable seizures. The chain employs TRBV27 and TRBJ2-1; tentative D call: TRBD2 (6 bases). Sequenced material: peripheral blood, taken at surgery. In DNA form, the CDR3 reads TGTGCCAGCAGTTTAACGGGACTCCACAATGAGCAGTTCTTC. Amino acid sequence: CASSLTGLHNEQFF.